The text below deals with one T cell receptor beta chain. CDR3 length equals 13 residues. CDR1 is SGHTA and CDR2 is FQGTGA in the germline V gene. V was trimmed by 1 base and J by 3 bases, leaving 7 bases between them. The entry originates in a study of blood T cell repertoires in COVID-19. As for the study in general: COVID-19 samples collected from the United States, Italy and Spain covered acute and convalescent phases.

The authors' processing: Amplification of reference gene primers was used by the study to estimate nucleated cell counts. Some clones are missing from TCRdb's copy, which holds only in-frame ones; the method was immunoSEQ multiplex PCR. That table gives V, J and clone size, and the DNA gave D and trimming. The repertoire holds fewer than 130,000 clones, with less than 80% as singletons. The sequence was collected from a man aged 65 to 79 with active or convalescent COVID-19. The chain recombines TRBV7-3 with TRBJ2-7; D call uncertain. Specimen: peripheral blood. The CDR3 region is CASSLRAGYEQYF. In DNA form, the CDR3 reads TGTGCCAGCAGCTTAAGGGCCGGCTACGAGCAGTACTTC.